This T cell receptor beta chain is drawn from a study of regulatory and conventional T cells in RAG deficiency. Profiling relied on immunoSEQ multiplex PCR, and the TCRdb table lists in-frame clones only, not all of them. This sample has 20,000 or so clones; about 92% occur once, and the top ten carry roughly 0.73%. Findings and caveats of the study: Patient subsets had shorter CDR3s; Omenn Treg-Tconv overlap exceeded 80%.

Germline CDR1 is SGHTS and CDR2 is YDEGEE. This CDR3 comprises 11 residues. Trimming took off 4 bases at V and 10 bases at J, with 9 bases between the two ends. Blood CD4+ CD25-low CD127-high conventional T cells supplied the genomic DNA template. Comments on this clone: Its target is not known.

These records were also assigned to another study, of regulatory T cells. In that study: Primers: 52 TRBV forward and 13 TRBJ reverse.

Sequencing used CD4+ T cells sorted from blood. This clonotype originated in a human donor in good health. The chain couples TRBV5-8 to TRBJ2-1; tentatively, D is TRBD1 (5 bases). The CDR3 loop reads CASSLRQEQFF. CDR3 in DNA: TGTGCCAGCAGCCTACGACAGGAGCAGTTCTTC.